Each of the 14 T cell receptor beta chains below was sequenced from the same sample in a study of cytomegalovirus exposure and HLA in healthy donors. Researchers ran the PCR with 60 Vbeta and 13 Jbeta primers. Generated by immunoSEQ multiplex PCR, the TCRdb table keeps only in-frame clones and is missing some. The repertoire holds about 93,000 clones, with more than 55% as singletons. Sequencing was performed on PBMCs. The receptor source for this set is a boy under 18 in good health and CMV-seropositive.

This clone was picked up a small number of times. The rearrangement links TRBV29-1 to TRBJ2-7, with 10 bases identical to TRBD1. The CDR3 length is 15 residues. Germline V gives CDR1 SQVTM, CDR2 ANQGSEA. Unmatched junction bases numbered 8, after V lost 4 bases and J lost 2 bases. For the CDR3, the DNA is TGCAGCGTTGTGTTACGGGACAGGGGAACCTACGAGCAGTACTTC. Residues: CSVVLRDRGTYEQYF.

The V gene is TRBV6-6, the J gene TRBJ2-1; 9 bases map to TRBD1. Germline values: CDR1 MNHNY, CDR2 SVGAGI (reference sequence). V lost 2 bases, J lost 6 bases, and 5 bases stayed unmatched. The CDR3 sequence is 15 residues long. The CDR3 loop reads CASSYGWDRANEQFF. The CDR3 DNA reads TGTGCCAGCAGTTACGGTTGGGACAGGGCCAATGAGCAGTTCTTC.

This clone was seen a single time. The CDR3: CASRTGGARYNEQFF. The CDR3 bases are TGTGCCAGCAGAACCGGGGGGGCAAGATACAATGAGCAGTTCTTC. The rearrangement joins TRBV7-2 to TRBJ2-1, with 8 bases fitting TRBD2. The CDR3 is made up of 15 amino acids. Germline V gives CDR1 SGHTA, CDR2 FQGNSA. V shed 6 bases, J shed 4 bases, and the junction held 8 bases outside the gene matches.

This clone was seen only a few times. CDR3 protein: CASRKFAAGLNTEAFF. The DNA for the CDR3 is TGCGCCAGCAGGAAGTTTGCCGCCGGTCTTAACACTGAAGCTTTCTTT. The chain couples TRBV5-1 to TRBJ1-1; D gene uncertain. Germline V CDR1 and CDR2: SGHRS, YFSETQ. The CDR3 runs 16 residues. V lost 5 bases, J lost 2 bases, and 19 bases lay in between.

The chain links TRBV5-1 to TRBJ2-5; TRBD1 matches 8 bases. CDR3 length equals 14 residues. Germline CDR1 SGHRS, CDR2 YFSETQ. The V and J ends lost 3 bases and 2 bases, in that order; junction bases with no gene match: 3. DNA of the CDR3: TGCGCCAGCAGCTCAAGACAGGGGCAAGAGACCCAGTACTTC. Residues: CASSSRQGQETQYF.

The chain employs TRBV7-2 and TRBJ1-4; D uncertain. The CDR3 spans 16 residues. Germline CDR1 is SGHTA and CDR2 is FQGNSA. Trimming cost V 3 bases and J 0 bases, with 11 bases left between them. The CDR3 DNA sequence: TGTGCCAGCAGCTTCCTGATAACGGCAACTAATGAAAAACTGTTTTTT. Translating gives CASSFLITATNEKLFF.

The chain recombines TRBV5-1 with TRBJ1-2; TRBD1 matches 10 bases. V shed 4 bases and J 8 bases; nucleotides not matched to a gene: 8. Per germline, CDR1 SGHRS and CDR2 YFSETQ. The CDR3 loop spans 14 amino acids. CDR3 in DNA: TGCGCCAGCAGCGGAACCGGGACAGGGGACGGCTACACCTTC. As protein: CASSGTGTGDGYTF. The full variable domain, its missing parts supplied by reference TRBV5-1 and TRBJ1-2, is KAGVTQTPRYLIKTRGQQVTLSCSPISGHRSVSWYQQTPGQGLQFLFEYFSETQRNKGNFPGRFSGRQFSNSRSEMNVSTLELGDSALYLCASSGTGTGDGYTFGSGTRLTVV.

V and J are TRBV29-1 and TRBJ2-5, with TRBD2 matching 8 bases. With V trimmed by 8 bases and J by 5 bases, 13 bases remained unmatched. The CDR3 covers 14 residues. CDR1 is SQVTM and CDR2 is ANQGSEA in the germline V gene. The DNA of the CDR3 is TGCAGCTTTAGGATGGCGGGGGGAATGGAGACCCAGTACTTC. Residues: CSFRMAGGMETQYF.

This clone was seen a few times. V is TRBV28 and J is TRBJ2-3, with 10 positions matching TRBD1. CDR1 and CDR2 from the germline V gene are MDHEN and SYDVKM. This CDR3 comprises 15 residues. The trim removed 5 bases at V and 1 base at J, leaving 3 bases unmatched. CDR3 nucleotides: TGTGCCAGCAGTCTCGGGACAGGGGGCACAGATACGCAGTATTTT. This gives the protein CASSLGTGGTDTQYF.

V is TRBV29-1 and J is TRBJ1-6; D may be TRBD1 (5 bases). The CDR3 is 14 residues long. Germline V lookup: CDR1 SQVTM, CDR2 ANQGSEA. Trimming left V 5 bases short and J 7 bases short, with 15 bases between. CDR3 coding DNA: TGCAGCGTTAAAGGGGCAGACATCAATTCACCCCTCCACTTT. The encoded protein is CSVKGADINSPLHF.

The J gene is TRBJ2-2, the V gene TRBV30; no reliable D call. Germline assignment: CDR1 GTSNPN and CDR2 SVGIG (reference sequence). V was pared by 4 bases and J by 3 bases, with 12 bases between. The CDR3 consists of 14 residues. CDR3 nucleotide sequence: TGTGCCTGGACAGGAAACCTCTACACCGGGGAGCTGTTTTTT. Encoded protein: CAWTGNLYTGELFF.

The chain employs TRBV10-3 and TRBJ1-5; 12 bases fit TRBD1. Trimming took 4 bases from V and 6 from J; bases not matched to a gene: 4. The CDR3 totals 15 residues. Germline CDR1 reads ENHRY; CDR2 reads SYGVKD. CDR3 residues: CAISGGQGAGQPQHF. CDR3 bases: TGTGCCATCAGTGGGGGACAGGGGGCAGGTCAGCCCCAGCATTTT.

The CDR3 DNA reads TGTGCCAGCCTAGCGGGAGTTGTGTCCTACAATGAGCAGTTCTTC. Translation: CASLAGVVSYNEQFF. V and J are TRBV6-1 and TRBJ2-1; 10 bases align to TRBD2. The CDR3 runs to 15 residues. The trim removed 8 bases at V and 1 base at J, leaving 5 bases unmatched. Germline V gene lookup returns CDR1 MNHNS and CDR2 SASEGT.

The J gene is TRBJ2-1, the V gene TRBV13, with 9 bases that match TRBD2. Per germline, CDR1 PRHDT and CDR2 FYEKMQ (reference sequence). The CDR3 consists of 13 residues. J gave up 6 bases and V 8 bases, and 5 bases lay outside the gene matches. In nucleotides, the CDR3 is TGTGCCAGCCGGGCGGGAGGGCCCAATGAGCAGTTCTTC. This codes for CASRAGGPNEQFF.